These T cell receptor beta chains were read from a single sample in a study of blood T cell repertoires in COVID-19. Only in-frame clones appear in the TCRdb table, and some are missing; sequencing was by immunoSEQ multiplex PCR. The sample lists more than 200,000 clones, 70% to 90% occurring once. Sequencing was carried out using peripheral blood. All receptors come from a woman older than 75 with acute or convalescent COVID-19. Both conserved end residues are part of each CDR3. D genes are given only for firm matches. A row's size may be missing; if present it is once, few, many or a size class.

>TRBV30|14|TRBD1|NA|TRBJ1-4
TGTGCCTGGGGCCGGGACAGGTATAATGAAAAACTGTTTTTT
CAWGRDRYNEKLFF
>TRBV10-3|13|NA|NA|TRBJ1-2
TGTGCCATCAGCGCGGACAGTACCTATGGCTACACCTTC
CAISADSTYGYTF
>TRBV9|15|TRBD2|once|TRBJ2-1
TGTGCCAGCAGCGTTGGGACTAATACTTACAATGAGCAGTTCTTC
CASSVGTNTYNEQFF
>TRBV18|15|NA|NA|TRBJ1-1
TGTGCCAGCTCGCCCGGAGTGACCTTGAGCACTGAAGCTTTCTTT
CASSPGVTLSTEAFF
>TRBV11-3|12|NA|NA|TRBJ2-1
TGTGCCAGCAGCTCCCAGGGGAATGAGCAGTTCTTC
CASSSQGNEQFF
>TRBV28|15|NA|NA|TRBJ2-7
TGTGCCAGCAAGGGTCTCGCGCCGCGGGTTGTCGAGCAGTACTTC
CASKGLAPRVVEQYF
>TRBV13|15|NA|NA|TRBJ2-3
TGTGCCAGCAGCTTGAACTTGTACCGCACAGATACGCAGTATTTT
CASSLNLYRTDTQYF
>TRBV18|18|TRBD1|few|TRBJ1-3
TGTGCCAGCTCACCACGACAGGGAGAGCGTCTCTCTGGAAACACCATATATTTT
CASSPRQGERLSGNTIYF
>TRBV11-3|14|NA|NA|TRBJ2-2
TGTGCCAGCAGCTCTTTAATGAACACCGGGGAGCTGTTTTTT
CASSSLMNTGELFF
>TRBV28|14|NA|once|TRBJ2-7
TGTGCCAGCAGTTTAGGGCAGGGTATCTACGAGCAGTACTTC
CASSLGQGIYEQYF
>TRBV19|15|NA|NA|TRBJ1-6
TGTGCCAGTAGTGTCGGACCGGGGAACAATTCACCCCTCCACTTT
CASSVGPGNNSPLHF
>TRBV6-1|16|NA|NA|TRBJ1-3
TGTGCCAGCAGTGAACAACAGGGTGGATCTGGAAACACCATATATTTT
CASSEQQGGSGNTIYF
>TRBV5-1|14|NA|once|TRBJ2-7
TGCGCCAGCAGCTTTGGAGGGTCCGGCTACGAGCAGTACTTC
CASSFGGSGYEQYF
>TRBV6-6|15|TRBD1|NA|TRBJ1-1
TGTGCCAGCAGTTACGCCGACAGGGCGAACACTGAAGCTTTCTTT
CASSYADRANTEAFF
>TRBV7-2|14|NA|NA|TRBJ1-2
TGTGCCAGCAGCTTAGCCCGGGACAAGTATGGCTACACCTTC
CASSLARDKYGYTF
>TRBV19|14|TRBD1|few|TRBJ1-4
TGTGCCAGCGGACAGGGGGCGACTAATGAAAAACTGTTTTTT
CASGQGATNEKLFF
>TRBV19|14|TRBD1|NA|TRBJ2-7
TGTGCCAGTAGTGCAAGCCGGGACAGGGTAAGACAGTACTTC
CASSASRDRVRQYF
>TRBV7-3|15|TRBD1|NA|TRBJ1-4
TGTGCCAGCAGCCCCTCCGGGACAGAGGGTGAAAAACTGTTTTTT
CASSPSGTEGEKLFF
>TRBV7-2|15|TRBD2|NA|TRBJ2-7
TGTGCCAGCAGCTCCTCTAGCGGGGGTACGAACGAGCAGTACTTC
CASSSSSGGTNEQYF
>TRBV2|14|TRBD1|NA|TRBJ1-1
TGTGCCAGCAGTGAGAGGACAGGTCCCACTGAAGCTTTCTTT
CASSERTGPTEAFF
>TRBV2|13|NA|NA|TRBJ2-5
TGTGCCAGCCAGGGGACCCCAGGGGAGACCCAGTACTTC
CASQGTPGETQYF
>TRBV19|13|NA|NA|TRBJ1-2
TGTGCCAGTAGTATATCCCCTTCCTATGGCTACACCTTC
CASSISPSYGYTF
>TRBV19|15|NA|NA|TRBJ1-5
TGTGCCAGTAGTATGAGTTGGAGGGAGTATCAGCCCCAGCATTTT
CASSMSWREYQPQHF
>TRBV7-9|11|NA|NA|TRBJ2-1
TGTGCCAGCAGCTCCTGGCAAGAGCAGTTCTTC
CASSSWQEQFF
>TRBV5-6|14|TRBD1|NA|TRBJ1-4
TGTGCCAGCAGCGATACAGGGGGAGATGAAAAACTGTTTTTT
CASSDTGGDEKLFF
>TRBV5-4|13|NA|NA|TRBJ2-5
TGTGCCAGCAGCCCCACGGGTCGGGAGACCCAGTACTTC
CASSPTGRETQYF
>TRBV10-1|17|TRBD2|NA|TRBJ2-1
TGCGCCAGCAGCGGAGGTTTCGGGACTAGCGGGAACCATGAGCAGTTCTTC
CASSGGFGTSGNHEQFF
>TRBV2|13|TRBD1|few|TRBJ1-1
TGTGCCAGTGAGTGGACAGGGCTCACTGAAGCTTTCTTT
CASEWTGLTEAFF
>TRBV3-1/TRBV3-2|13|TRBD2|NA|TRBJ2-5
TGTGCCAGCTCCGGGTCGGCGCGGGAGGCCCAGTACTTC
CASSGSAREAQYF
>TRBV5-6|14|TRBD1|NA|TRBJ2-5
TGTGCCAGCAGCTTGTACGGGACAGAAGAGACCCAGTACTTC
CASSLYGTEETQYF
>TRBV7-6|15|TRBD2|NA|TRBJ2-2
TGTGCCAGCAGCCGACTAGCGGGGAACACCGGGGAGCTGTTTTTT
CASSRLAGNTGELFF
>TRBV11-2|14|NA|NA|TRBJ1-4
TGTGCCAGCAGCTCCGGAGCCAATAATGAAAAACTGTTTTTT
CASSSGANNEKLFF
>TRBV5-1|15|TRBD1|NA|TRBJ1-2
TGCGCCAGCAGCTCCCAGACAGGGGGTGGTGGTGGCTACACCTTC
CASSSQTGGGGGYTF
>TRBV6-6|16|TRBD1|NA|TRBJ2-1
TGTGCCAGCAGGCCCCGACAGGGCGGCTCCTACAATGAGCAGTTCTTC
CASRPRQGGSYNEQFF
>TRBV19|11|NA|NA|TRBJ2-1
TGTGCCAGTAGTATCGGTCTAGAGCAGTTCTTC
CASSIGLEQFF
>TRBV5-1|13|TRBD2|few|TRBJ2-5
TGCGCCAGCGGCCTAGCGGTACAAGAGACCCAGTACTTC
CASGLAVQETQYF
>TRBV11-2|14|TRBD2|NA|TRBJ2-2
TGTGCCAGCACCCACAGCGGGAGTAGCGGGGAGCTGTTTTTT
CASTHSGSSGELFF
>TRBV23-1|16|TRBD1|NA|TRBJ1-6
TGCGCCAGCAGTCCATGCTCGGACAGGGATAATTCACCCCTCCACTTT
CASSPCSDRDNSPLHF
>TRBV5-5|15|NA|NA|TRBJ2-5
TGTGCCAGCAGCTTCGGGGTAGTCAGGCAAGAGACCCAGTACTTC
CASSFGVVRQETQYF
>TRBV12-3/TRBV12-4|11|NA|NA|TRBJ2-1
TGTGCCAGCAGCCCCGTCAGTGAGCAGTTCTTC
CASSPVSEQFF
>TRBV27|16|TRBD1|NA|TRBJ1-5
TGTGCCAGCAGTTCCGCGACAGGGTGGAGCAATCAGCCCCAGCATTTT
CASSSATGWSNQPQHF
>TRBV14|15|NA|NA|TRBJ1-4
TGTGCCAGCAGCCAGCAAGGACAGCTCAATGAAAAACTGTTTTTT
CASSQQGQLNEKLFF
>TRBV6-5|15|TRBD2|few|TRBJ2-3
TGTGCCAGCAGCATTACTAGCGGGAGACCAGATACGCAGTATTTT
CASSITSGRPDTQYF
>TRBV7-6|17|TRBD1|NA|TRBJ1-3
TGTGCCAGCAGCTTAGCCACCCAGGGGGCTAAAGGAAACACCATATATTTT
CASSLATQGAKGNTIYF